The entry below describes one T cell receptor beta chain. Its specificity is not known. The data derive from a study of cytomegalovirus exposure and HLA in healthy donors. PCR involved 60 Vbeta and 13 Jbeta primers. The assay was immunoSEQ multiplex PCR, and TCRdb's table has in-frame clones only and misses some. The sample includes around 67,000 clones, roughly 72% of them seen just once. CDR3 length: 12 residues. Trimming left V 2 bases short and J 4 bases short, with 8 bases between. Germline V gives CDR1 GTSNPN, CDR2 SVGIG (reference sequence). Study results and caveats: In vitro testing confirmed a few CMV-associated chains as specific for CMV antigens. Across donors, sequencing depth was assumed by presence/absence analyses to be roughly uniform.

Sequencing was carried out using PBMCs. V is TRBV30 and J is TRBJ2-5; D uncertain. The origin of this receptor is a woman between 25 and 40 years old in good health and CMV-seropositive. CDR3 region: CAWSRVLETQYF. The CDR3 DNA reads TGTGCCTGGAGTCGAGTTTTAGAGACCCAGTACTTC.